This is a list of T cell receptor beta chains from one sample in a study of blood T cell repertoires in COVID-19. Some clones are missing from TCRdb's copy, which holds only in-frame ones; the method was immunoSEQ multiplex PCR. Among 60,000 to 85,000 clones listed, almost 85% were seen once. Sequencing was performed on peripheral blood. These receptors originate from a man in his 70s with acute or convalescent COVID-19. Each CDR3 is given with its conserved first and last residue. A D gene is named only where the DNA matches it firmly. Clone size is shown for a subset of rows, as once, few, many or a class of expanded clone.

cdr3_nt	cdr3_aa	v_call	j_call	clone_size	d_call
TGTGCCACCGCCCGGACCAGGGAGGGACGGCAGCCCCAGCATTTT	CATARTREGRQPQHF	TRBV6-5	TRBJ1-5	-	-
TGTGCCAGCAGCCCCAAGAGCGTGCTGTTTTTT	CASSPKSVLFF	TRBV12-3/TRBV12-4	TRBJ2-2	-	-
TGTGCCAGCAGAAGCATCCAGGGGAAGAACTATGGCTACACCTTC	CASRSIQGKNYGYTF	TRBV11-2	TRBJ1-2	-	-
TGTGCCAGCAGCCTCGGAGTAGCAGCGAACACCGGGGAGCTGTTTTTT	CASSLGVAANTGELFF	TRBV5-5	TRBJ2-2	few	-
TGTGCCAGCAGCCGGCAACAGGGGGGGGAGACCCAGTACTTC	CASSRQQGGETQYF	TRBV9	TRBJ2-5	-	-
TGTGCCAGCAGATACACTAGGACAGGGGAAAGTGAAAAACTGTTTTTT	CASRYTRTGESEKLFF	TRBV5-8	TRBJ1-4	once	TRBD1
TGTGCCAGCAGTAGAGAAGCTAACTATGGCTACACCTTC	CASSREANYGYTF	TRBV27	TRBJ1-2	once	-
TGTGCCACCAGCAGCGGAGCACAGGGGTGGGGTTCACCCCTCCACTTT	CATSSGAQGWGSPLHF	TRBV15	TRBJ1-6	-	TRBD1
TGCGCCAGCAGTGAAGGGGTTAGCTACAATGAGCAGTTCTTC	CASSEGVSYNEQFF	TRBV10-1	TRBJ2-1	-	-
TGTGCCAGCAGAAGACAGGGTGGAGGGACCGGGGAGCTGTTTTTT	CASRRQGGGTGELFF	TRBV6-5	TRBJ2-2	-	-
TGCAGCGTCCGGGACAGGGACTCTGGGGCCAACGTCCTGACTTTC	CSVRDRDSGANVLTF	TRBV29-1	TRBJ2-6	once	TRBD1
TGTGCCACCAGTGAGCCACTAGCGGGAGAAACAGATACGCAGTATTTT	CATSEPLAGETDTQYF	TRBV24-1	TRBJ2-3	once	TRBD2
TGTGCCAGCAGTTCGCCCGCAGGGGCCCCCTCTGGGGCCAACGTCCTGACTTTC	CASSSPAGAPSGANVLTF	TRBV28	TRBJ2-6	once	-
TGTGCCAGCAGTACAGGGGACCCCTCCTACAATGAGCAGTTCTTC	CASSTGDPSYNEQFF	TRBV5-4	TRBJ2-1	-	TRBD1
TGTGCCAGCAGGGCAGGGGAGAGAACTTTCTTT	CASRAGERTFF	TRBV2	TRBJ1-1	-	-
TGTGCCAGCAGCACAGCACAGACAGGGGGACCCTATGGCTACACCTTC	CASSTAQTGGPYGYTF	TRBV7-2	TRBJ1-2	few	TRBD1
TGTGCCAGCAGCTTGCCCGGGGAGGGGAGAGATACGCAGTATTTT	CASSLPGEGRDTQYF	TRBV5-4	TRBJ2-3	-	TRBD2
TGTGCCAGTAGTATCCGGGACAGGGCCACTGAAGCTTTCTTT	CASSIRDRATEAFF	TRBV19	TRBJ1-1	once	TRBD1
TGTGCCTGGAGTGATAACAGGGGTGGGAATTCACCCCTCCACTTT	CAWSDNRGGNSPLHF	TRBV30	TRBJ1-6	-	TRBD1
TGTGCCAGCTCCAATCACACGCAGGGCCCTTTCACTGGAAACACCATATATTTT	CASSNHTQGPFTGNTIYF	TRBV18	TRBJ1-3	-	-
TGTGCCACCAGCAGAGATCGAAACAGGGGCTCACCCCTCCACTTT	CATSRDRNRGSPLHF	TRBV15	TRBJ1-6	few	TRBD1
TGTGCCTGGAGTGTACAGGGGATCTATGGCTACACCTTC	CAWSVQGIYGYTF	TRBV30	TRBJ1-2	-	TRBD1
TGCGCCAGCAGCTTGGTGGGACAGAGCAAAGAGACCCAGTACTTC	CASSLVGQSKETQYF	TRBV5-1	TRBJ2-5	-	TRBD1
TGTGCCAGCAGTAAAGGACAGGGCCAGGGATGGGCCAACGTCCTGACTTTC	CASSKGQGQGWANVLTF	TRBV6-1	TRBJ2-6	once	TRBD1
TGTGCCAGCAGCTTATTTAGGCGGGCCTTAGCGAACACCGGGGAGCTGTTTTTT	CASSLFRRALANTGELFF	TRBV5-6	TRBJ2-2	-	-
TGTGCCAGCAGCCAGGGCAGGCCTGCCTATGGCTACACCTTC	CASSQGRPAYGYTF	TRBV3-1/TRBV3-2	TRBJ1-2	-	-
TGTGCCAGCAGCTTAGGGTTGGACTCTAGCACAGATACGCAGTATTTT	CASSLGLDSSTDTQYF	TRBV11-1	TRBJ2-3	once	-
TGTGCCAGCTCACCCCTTGACAGCTATGGCTACACCTTC	CASSPLDSYGYTF	TRBV18	TRBJ1-2	-	-
TGTGCCAGCAGCGTGCTAGGGGGCGCGGAGACCCAGTACTTC	CASSVLGGAETQYF	TRBV9	TRBJ2-5	-	TRBD1
TGCGCCAGCAGCCAAAGACAGGTGAACACTGAAGCTTTCTTT	CASSQRQVNTEAFF	TRBV5-1	TRBJ1-1	-	-
TGTGCCAGCAGCTCGGGGCCGGGGGTCCGCACAGATACGCAGTATTTT	CASSSGPGVRTDTQYF	TRBV5-5	TRBJ2-3	-	-
TGTGCCAGTAGATGGGGCGTCATGAACACTGAAGCTTTCTTT	CASRWGVMNTEAFF	TRBV19	TRBJ1-1	-	-
TGTGCCAGTAGTTTCGGGACAGTTACGTACGAGCAGTACTTC	CASSFGTVTYEQYF	TRBV19	TRBJ2-7	once	TRBD1
TGCGCCAGCAGCCAACCCTCAGGGACTGGGAATCAGCCCCAGCATTTT	CASSQPSGTGNQPQHF	TRBV4-1	TRBJ1-5	-	-
TGTGCCAGCAGCCCCTCATTTGGTCGAGGTTCCTCTGGGGCCAACGTCCTGACTTTC	CASSPSFGRGSSGANVLTF	TRBV7-9	TRBJ2-6	-	-
TGTGCCAGTAGTATAAGCGTGTATGGCTACACCTTC	CASSISVYGYTF	TRBV19	TRBJ1-2	many	-
TGCAGCGTTGAAGATCGACGAGGTGCGACCCAGTACTTC	CSVEDRRGATQYF	TRBV29-1	TRBJ2-5	-	-
TGTGCCAGCAGAATAGGGGTTAGTAGTGGCTACACCTTC	CASRIGVSSGYTF	TRBV27	TRBJ1-2	-	-
TGTGCCAGCAGCCCAGAAACCCGATCTGGAAACACCATATATTTT	CASSPETRSGNTIYF	TRBV7-3	TRBJ1-3	-	-
TGTGCCAGCAGGAAGGGACAGGGACCCCATCAGCCCCAGCATTTT	CASRKGQGPHQPQHF	TRBV2	TRBJ1-5	-	TRBD1
TGTGCCAGCAGCCATACTAGCGGGATCTACAATGAGCAGTTCTTC	CASSHTSGIYNEQFF	TRBV3-1/TRBV3-2	TRBJ2-1	-	TRBD2
TGTGCCACCAGTGATCCCGCAGGGGGAACCGGGGAGCTGTTTTTT	CATSDPAGGTGELFF	TRBV24-1	TRBJ2-2	once	TRBD1
TGTGCCTGGGGCAAGGGGGAAAAGACCCAGTACTTC	CAWGKGEKTQYF	TRBV30	TRBJ2-5	-	-
TGTGCCAGTAGTACGACAGGGTTGGGGGCCAACGTCCTGACTTTC	CASSTTGLGANVLTF	TRBV19	TRBJ2-6	-	TRBD1
TGTGCCAGCAGCCTCGAGAGGCGGAACACCGGGGAGCTGTTTTTT	CASSLERRNTGELFF	TRBV5-6	TRBJ2-2	-	-